Listed here are 9 T cell receptor beta chains from one sample, sequenced in a study of blood T cell repertoires in COVID-19. Method: immunoSEQ multiplex PCR; TCRdb's copy keeps in-frame clones and lacks some. Seen here are about 250,000 clones, about 86% observed once, and the top ten hold 1.3% to 1.5%. The sample was peripheral blood. The receptors were sampled from a man older than 75 with acute or convalescent COVID-19.

In its sample, this clone was seen once. The V gene is TRBV6-2 or TRBV6-3, the J gene TRBJ2-2; TRBD2 matches at 8 bases. Germline-derived CDR1 and CDR2 are MNHEY and SVGEGT. The ends lost 2 bases at V and 0 bases at J; junction bases unmatched: 5. The CDR3 covers 17 residues. In DNA form, the CDR3 reads TGTGCCAGCAGTTACCGATTAGCGGGATCGAACACCGGGGAGCTGTTTTTT. Protein: CASSYRLAGSNTGELFF.

The chain carries TRBV6-5 and TRBJ2-1; TRBD2 is a possible D gene (7 bases). V was cut by 5 bases and J by 8 bases, with 16 bases left in between. Per the germline V gene, CDR1 is MNHEY and CDR2 is SVGAGI. CDR3 size: 14 residues. The CDR3: CASSLVGGLDEQFF. The CDR3 nucleotides read TGTGCCAGCAGTCTCGTGGGGGGGCTCGATGAGCAGTTCTTC.

V gene TRBV6-5 combines with J gene TRBJ1-5; D gene unclear. The CDR3 runs 14 residues. V shed 0 bases and J shed 9 bases, with 12 bases lying between them. Germline V gene sequence: CDR1 MNHEY, CDR2 SVGAGI. The CDR3 loop is CASSYSYQVRPQHF. The CDR3 coding sequence is TGTGCCAGCAGTTACTCGTACCAAGTGCGGCCCCAGCATTTT.

This clone was observed a single time. This rearrangement joins TRBV10-1 to TRBJ2-7; 7 positions match TRBD2. Germline assignment: CDR1 WNHNN and CDR2 SYGVQD (reference sequence). The CDR3 contains 12 residues. The J segment lost 2 bases and the V segment lost 11 bases, leaving 6 bases of the junction unmatched. The CDR3: CAGGEGPYEQYF. In DNA, the CDR3 is TGCGCCGGGGGGGAGGGGCCCTACGAGCAGTACTTC.

This clone has only a few counts. The rearrangement uses TRBV6-5 and TRBJ2-7, with 10 bases identical to TRBD2. J lost 0 bases, V lost 5 bases, and 1 base had no gene match. Germline V gene sequence: CDR1 MNHEY, CDR2 SVGAGI. The CDR3 spans 14 residues. The CDR3, as DNA: TGTGCCAGCAGTCGGACTAGCGGCTCCTACGAGCAGTACTTC. This translates into CASSRTSGSYEQYF.

The rearrangement uses TRBV27 and TRBJ1-4, with 7 bases fitting TRBD1. The V and J ends lost 6 bases and 4 bases, in that order; junction bases with no gene match: 11. There are 16 residues in the CDR3. Germline assignment: CDR1 MNHEY and CDR2 SMNVEV (reference sequence). CDR3 in DNA: TGTGCCAGCAGACGTTCTCAGGGGGTGCTTAATGAAAAACTGTTTTTT. It yields the protein CASRRSQGVLNEKLFF.

This chain links TRBV7-3 with TRBJ2-5, with 10 bases aligning to TRBD2. The CDR3 covers 14 residues. Germline V lookup: CDR1 SGHTA, CDR2 FQGTGA. V was pared by 5 bases and J by 5 bases, with 5 bases of the junction left unmatched. DNA for the CDR3: TGTGCCAGCAGCCGTAGCGGGAGGTCGGAGACCCAGTACTTC. Protein: CASSRSGRSETQYF.

V usage is TRBV27 and J usage is TRBJ1-1; a weak D match, TRBD1 (5 bases). Germline CDR1 is MNHEY and CDR2 is SMNVEV (reference sequence). The CDR3 extends over 14 amino acids. Trimming pared 5 bases from V and 1 base from J, leaving 11 bases between. The CDR3 DNA is TGTGCCAGCAGTCCCCGACAGAGGAACACTGAAGCTTTCTTT. Its protein product is CASSPRQRNTEAFF.

The V gene is TRBV5-8, the J gene TRBJ2-5; 12 bases map to TRBD2. CDR3 length: 15 residues. The J segment lost 9 bases and the V segment lost 1 base, leaving 7 bases of the junction unmatched. Germline V CDR1 and CDR2: SGHTS, YDEGEE. The CDR3 DNA is TGTGCCAGCAGCTTGTATCTAGCGGGAGGGGCAGCCCAGTACTTC. It codes for CASSLYLAGGAAQYF.